The TCR beta chain described here comes from a study of cytotoxic CD8 clonotypes in ibrutinib-treated CLL. Study-wide points: The study found public clonotypes uncommon, contracting or stable on treatment. Baseline levels were approached again at progression, after clonality had risen at ibrutinib response.

Turning to this clone: Its antigen is currently unknown.

Trimming stripped 6 bases from V and 9 bases from J, with 19 bases between. The CDR3 extends over 14 amino acids. Germline CDR1 SGHRS, CDR2 YFSETQ. TCRdb's table, derived via immunoSEQ multiplex PCR, lists solely in-frame clones and lacks some. The profile shows some 140,000 clones, around 90% of them singletons. The input for sequencing was PBMCs, taken after 12 months of ibrutinib treatment. V and J are TRBV5-1 and TRBJ2-1, with D perhaps being TRBD1 or TRBD2 (6 bases each). This TCR came from a human donor with chronic lymphocytic leukemia. The CDR3 here is CASTSAPGAPEQFF. CDR3 DNA sequence: TGCGCCAGCACCTCCGCCCCGGGGGCGCCTGAGCAGTTCTTC.